The T cell receptor beta chain under discussion was sequenced for a study of tumor and adjacent non-tumor tissue in lung cancer. A modified ARM-PCR protocol with three rounds of nested PCR amplified TCRbeta. TCRdb fed the multiplex PCR reads into MiXCR, producing one record per CDR3 protein. Here the sample spans over 100,000 distinct CDR3 sequences, roughly 80% being singletons. This CDR3 has 15 residues. In germline, CDR1 is MNHEY, CDR2 SVGEGT. Broader study findings: Shorter survival was associated with higher TCR diversity in tumors. Significantly higher TCR diversity was found in tumor than normal lung. Top 100 clones took a larger repertoire share in normal lung.

As concerns this clonotype: Its specificity is not known. At one end the junction does not follow the germline gene, possibly because of a read error.

This sample's RNA came from whole unsorted tissue. Between August and November 2014, newly diagnosed, chemotherapy-naive lung cancer patients underwent thoracic surgery in China. V is TRBV6-2 or TRBV6-3 and J is TRBJ2-1, with TRBD1 identical over 7 bases. The sample consisted of lung tumor tissue. This clonotype was sampled from a woman aged 60-75 years with non-small cell lung cancer. The CDR3, as DNA: TGTGTCAGTAGCAAACGGGACAGTTCCTACAATGATCAGTTCTTC. Translated, it gives CVSSKRDSSYNDQFF.